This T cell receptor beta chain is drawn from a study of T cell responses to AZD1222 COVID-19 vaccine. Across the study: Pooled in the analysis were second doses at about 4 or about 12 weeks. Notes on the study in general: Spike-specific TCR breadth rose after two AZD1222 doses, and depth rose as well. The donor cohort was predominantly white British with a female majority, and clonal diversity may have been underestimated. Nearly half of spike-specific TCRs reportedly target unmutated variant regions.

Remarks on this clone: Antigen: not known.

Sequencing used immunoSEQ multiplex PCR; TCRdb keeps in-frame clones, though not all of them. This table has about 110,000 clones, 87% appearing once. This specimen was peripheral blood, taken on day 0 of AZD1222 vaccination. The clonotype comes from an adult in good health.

Written as DNA, the CDR3 is TGTGCCAGCAGCGAGGACAGGGAGGGGCAGCCCCAGCATTTT. Encoded protein: CASSEDREGQPQHF. This rearrangement joins TRBV5-8 to TRBJ1-5, with 8 bases that match TRBD1. Germline CDR1 is SGHTS and CDR2 is YDEGEE. Trimming took 4 bases from V and 7 from J; bases not matched to a gene: 7. The CDR3 spans 14 residues.